A selection of T cell receptor beta chains follows, all from one sample in a study of control samples from healthy donors and cancer patients. Generated by immunoSEQ multiplex PCR, the TCRdb table keeps only in-frame clones and is missing some. The table has around 120,000 clones, approximately 94% seen once. The sequenced sample was PBMCs. Every receptor here comes from a man aged 50 or older with head and neck cancer. The CDR3 runs from the conserved cysteine through the conserved F or W. The D gene is left open where the match is weak. Clone size appears in some rows only: once, few, many, or a class for an expanded clone.

j_call clone_size d_call v_call cdr3_aa cdr3_nt
TRBJ1-6 . . TRBV28 CASSLVRGGTALHF TGTGCCAGCAGTTTAGTCAGGGGCGGTACGGCCCTCCACTTT
TRBJ2-3 . . TRBV18 CASSPQSGADTQYF TGTGCCAGCTCACCACAATCGGGAGCAGATACGCAGTATTTT
TRBJ1-1 . TRBD1 TRBV7-9 CASSPWGQGNTEAFF TGTGCCAGCAGCCCCTGGGGACAGGGGAACACTGAAGCTTTCTTT
TRBJ2-4 once . TRBV9 CASSAYTGGDIQYF TGTGCCAGCAGCGCCTACACAGGGGGGGACATTCAGTACTTC
TRBJ1-2 . TRBD1 TRBV28 CASSSPRGRFGYTF TGTGCCAGCAGTTCACCCAGGGGGCGCTTTGGCTACACCTTC
TRBJ2-3 once TRBD1 TRBV13 CASSTGQGATDTQYF TGTGCCAGCAGCACGGGACAGGGGGCAACAGATACGCAGTATTTT
TRBJ2-2 . TRBD2 TRBV7-3 CASRTSGNTGELFF TGTGCCAGCCGGACTAGCGGGAACACCGGGGAGCTGTTTTTT
TRBJ2-7 . . TRBV4-3 CASSQDQGSYEQYF TGCGCCAGCAGCCAAGATCAGGGCAGCTACGAGCAGTATTTC
TRBJ1-2 . TRBD1 TRBV28 CASSWGTGIYGYTF TGTGCCAGCAGTTGGGGGACAGGGATCTATGGCTACACCTTC
TRBJ1-5 . TRBD1 TRBV11-2 CASSPGTGHGQPQHF TGTGCCAGCAGTCCCGGGACAGGGCACGGTCAGCCCCAGCATTTT
TRBJ2-1 . . TRBV5-1 CASSLVSGAAGGNEQFF TGCGCCAGCAGCTTGGTCTCGGGAGCGGCAGGGGGTAATGAGCAGTTCTTC
TRBJ2-6 few TRBD1 TRBV4-2 CASSQAEGQVEDLTF TGTGCCAGCAGCCAAGCGGAGGGACAGGTAGAAGACCTGACTTTC
TRBJ1-2 . TRBD1 TRBV4-3 CASSLGTGGGGGYTF TGCGCCAGCAGCCTTGGGACAGGGGGCGGAGGTGGCTACACCTTC
TRBJ1-5 . . TRBV25-1 CASSEGWNQPQHF TGTGCCAGCAGTGAAGGCTGGAATCAGCCCCAGCATTTT
TRBJ2-1 . TRBD2 TRBV9 CASSILAGLNNEQFF TGTGCCAGCAGCATCCTAGCGGGACTAAACAATGAGCAGTTCTTC
TRBJ2-7 . . TRBV5-4 CASSDPSGSHEQYF TGTGCCAGCAGCGACCCCAGCGGATCGCACGAGCAGTACTTC
TRBJ2-7 . TRBD2 TRBV20-1 CSARTSTEQYF TGCAGTGCTCGGACTAGTACCGAGCAGTACTTC